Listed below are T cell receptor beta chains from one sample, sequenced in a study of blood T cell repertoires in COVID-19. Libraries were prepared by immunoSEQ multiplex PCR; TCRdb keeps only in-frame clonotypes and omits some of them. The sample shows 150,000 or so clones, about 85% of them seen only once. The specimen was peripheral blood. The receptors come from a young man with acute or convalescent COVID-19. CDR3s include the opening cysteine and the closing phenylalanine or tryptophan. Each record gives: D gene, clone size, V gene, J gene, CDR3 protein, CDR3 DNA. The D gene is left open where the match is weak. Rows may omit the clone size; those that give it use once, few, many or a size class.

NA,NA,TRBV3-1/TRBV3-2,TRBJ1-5,CASSQAGNQPQHF,TGTGCCAGCAGCCAGGCAGGGAATCAGCCCCAGCATTTT
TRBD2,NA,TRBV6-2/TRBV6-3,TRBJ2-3,CASSTGLAESTDTQYF,TGTGCCAGCAGTACGGGACTAGCAGAAAGCACAGATACGCAGTATTTT
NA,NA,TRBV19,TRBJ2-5,CASSEVNQRETQYF,TGTGCCAGTAGTGAGGTCAACCAGCGAGAGACCCAGTACTTC
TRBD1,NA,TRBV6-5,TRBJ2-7,CASSYDRVPYEQYF,TGTGCCAGCAGTTACGACAGGGTTCCCTACGAGCAGTACTTC
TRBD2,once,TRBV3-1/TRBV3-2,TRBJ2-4,CASSQASGGPHGNIQYF,TGTGCCAGCAGCCAAGCGAGCGGGGGGCCCCACGGGAACATTCAGTACTTC
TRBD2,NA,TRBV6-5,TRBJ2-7,CASSYGGGDSYEQYF,TGTGCCAGCAGTTACGGCGGGGGGGATTCCTACGAGCAGTACTTC
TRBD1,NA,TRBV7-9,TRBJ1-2,CASSVRDRVLGGYTF,TGTGCCAGCAGCGTACGGGACAGGGTCTTGGGGGGCTACACCTTC
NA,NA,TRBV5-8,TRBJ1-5,CASSFQGTFQPQHF,TGTGCCAGCAGTTTCCAGGGAACGTTTCAGCCCCAGCATTTT
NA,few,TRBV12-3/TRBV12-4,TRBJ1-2,CASSQRGSDGYTF,TGTGCCAGCAGTCAAAGGGGGAGTGACGGCTACACCTTC
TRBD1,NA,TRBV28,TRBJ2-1,CASSDGTGRNEQFF,TGTGCCAGCAGCGACGGGACAGGGAGGAATGAGCAGTTCTTC
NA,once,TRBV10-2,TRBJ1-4,CASSEGVGREKLFF,TGCGCCAGCAGTGAAGGGGTCGGTCGAGAAAAACTGTTTTTT
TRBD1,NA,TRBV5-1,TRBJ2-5,CASSLRTGGRETQYF,TGCGCCAGCAGCCTAAGGACAGGGGGTAGAGAGACCCAGTACTTC
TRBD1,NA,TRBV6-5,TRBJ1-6,CASTGGRLNSPLHF,TGTGCCAGTACAGGGGGCCGCTTAAATTCACCCCTCCACTTT
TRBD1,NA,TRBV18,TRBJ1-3,CASSPGQSLSGNTIYF,TGTGCCAGCTCACCGGGACAGTCGCTCTCTGGAAACACCATATATTTT
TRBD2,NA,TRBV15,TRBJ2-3,CATSSRFGRGTDTQYF,TGTGCCACCAGCAGTCGATTCGGGAGGGGCACAGATACGCAGTATTTT
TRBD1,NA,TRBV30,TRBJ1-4,CAWSVQGGAKGKLFF,TGTGCCTGGAGTGTACAGGGGGGGGCTAAAGGAAAACTGTTTTTT
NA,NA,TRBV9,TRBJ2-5,CASSVGQADGTQYF,TGTGCCAGCAGCGTAGGACAGGCCGATGGGACCCAGTACTTC
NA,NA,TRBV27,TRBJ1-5,CASRRQGNQPQHF,TGTGCCAGCCGGCGACAGGGCAATCAGCCCCAGCATTTT
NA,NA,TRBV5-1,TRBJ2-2,CASSFDGGSWAGELFF,TGCGCCAGCAGCTTCGATGGCGGTTCCTGGGCCGGGGAGCTGTTTTTT
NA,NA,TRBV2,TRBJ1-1,CASSDDRLNTEAFF,TGTGCCAGCAGTGACGACAGGTTGAACACTGAAGCTTTCTTT
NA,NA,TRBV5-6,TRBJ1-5,CASNFKLSNQPQHF,TGTGCCAGCAATTTCAAACTGAGCAATCAGCCCCAGCATTTT
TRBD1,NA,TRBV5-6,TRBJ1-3,CASSRGPQGSGNTIYF,TGTGCCAGCAGCCGGGGACCACAGGGGTCTGGAAACACCATATATTTT
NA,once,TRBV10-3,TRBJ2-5,CAITGSETQYF,TGTGCCATCACGGGGTCGGAGACCCAGTACTTC
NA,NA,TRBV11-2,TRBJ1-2,CASSPSFRRGRGYGYTF,TGTGCCAGCAGCCCTTCTTTCCGGAGGGGCCGAGGCTATGGCTACACCTTC
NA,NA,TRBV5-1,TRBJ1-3,CASSPTVAGGNTIYF,TGCGCCAGCAGCCCGACGGTCGCGGGGGGAAACACCATATATTTT